This is a list of T cell receptor beta chains from one sample in a study of shared clonotypes between healthy human individuals. The table came from immunoSEQ multiplex PCR; TCRdb's copy has only in-frame clones and leaves some out. Of 2,100,000 or so clones listed, more than 90% are singletons. Sequencing was performed on naive CD4+ T cells sorted from blood. The source of these receptors is a man between 18 and 29 years old in good health. Each CDR3 is given with its conserved first and last residue. A D gene is named only where the DNA matches it firmly. The size entry is marked missing in some rows and otherwise reads once, few, many or a size class.

clone size: .; D gene: .; V gene: TRBV6-5; J gene: TRBJ2-1; CDR3 DNA: TGTGCCAGCAGTTCTGTAGGGGGGGGCGGAAATGAGCAGTTCTTC; CDR3 protein: CASSSVGGGGNEQFF
clone size: .; D gene: .; V gene: TRBV11-2; J gene: TRBJ2-5; CDR3 DNA: TGTGCCAGCAGCACTTGGGGCGCAGGAGAGTACTTC; CDR3 protein: CASSTWGAGEYF
clone size: .; D gene: .; V gene: TRBV7-2; J gene: TRBJ2-5; CDR3 DNA: TGTGCCAGCAGCTTATGGGACTCAGTCAGGACCCAGTACTTC; CDR3 protein: CASSLWDSVRTQYF
clone size: .; D gene: TRBD2; V gene: TRBV5-6; J gene: TRBJ2-1; CDR3 DNA: TGTGCCAGCATCCCGGCCCCCGGGACTAGCGGGTTGGGTGAGCAGTTCTTC; CDR3 protein: CASIPAPGTSGLGEQFF
clone size: .; D gene: .; V gene: TRBV5-4; J gene: TRBJ1-6; CDR3 DNA: TGTGCCAGCAGCTTGGATACGGGGGGTTCACCCCTCCACTTT; CDR3 protein: CASSLDTGGSPLHF
clone size: .; D gene: TRBD1; V gene: TRBV27; J gene: TRBJ2-7; CDR3 DNA: TGTGCCAGCAGTTTAGGACAGGGGCTCCCCTACGAGCAGTACTTC; CDR3 protein: CASSLGQGLPYEQYF
clone size: .; D gene: .; V gene: TRBV5-1; J gene: TRBJ1-2; CDR3 DNA: TGCGCCAGCAGCTTGGGGGAATATGGCTACACCTTC; CDR3 protein: CASSLGEYGYTF
clone size: .; D gene: .; V gene: TRBV10-3; J gene: TRBJ1-5; CDR3 DNA: TGTGCCATCAGCAGCAGGGATAGCAATCAGCCCCAGCATTTT; CDR3 protein: CAISSRDSNQPQHF
clone size: .; D gene: .; V gene: TRBV20-1; J gene: TRBJ2-7; CDR3 DNA: TGCAGTGCTACCCGGCCCTACGAGCAGTACTTC; CDR3 protein: CSATRPYEQYF
clone size: .; D gene: TRBD1; V gene: TRBV25-1; J gene: TRBJ1-3; CDR3 DNA: TGTGCCAGCAGACAGGGGGTAGGAAACACCATATATTTT; CDR3 protein: CASRQGVGNTIYF
clone size: once; D gene: .; V gene: TRBV2; J gene: TRBJ2-7; CDR3 DNA: TGTGCCAGCAGTGGTCCTGCGTCCGAGCAGTACTTC; CDR3 protein: CASSGPASEQYF
clone size: .; D gene: .; V gene: TRBV18; J gene: TRBJ1-5; CDR3 DNA: TGTGCCAGCTCACCAGGGGAGGGACAGCCCCAGCATTTT; CDR3 protein: CASSPGEGQPQHF
clone size: .; D gene: .; V gene: TRBV5-1; J gene: TRBJ2-3; CDR3 DNA: TGCGCCAGCAGCTTGGCCCCGGACGCGGATACGCAGTATTTT; CDR3 protein: CASSLAPDADTQYF
clone size: .; D gene: TRBD2; V gene: TRBV15; J gene: TRBJ2-3; CDR3 DNA: TGTGCCACCAGCAGAGATGGGTGGACTAGCGGAGTAAGCACAGATACGCAGTATTTT; CDR3 protein: CATSRDGWTSGVSTDTQYF
clone size: .; D gene: .; V gene: TRBV7-9; J gene: TRBJ1-2; CDR3 DNA: TGTGCCAGCAGCTTAGGGGACACCATCTATGGCTACACCTTC; CDR3 protein: CASSLGDTIYGYTF
clone size: .; D gene: .; V gene: TRBV5-1; J gene: TRBJ2-7; CDR3 DNA: TGCGCCAGCAGCCAACAGGGCTACGGCTCCTACGAGCAGTACTTC; CDR3 protein: CASSQQGYGSYEQYF
clone size: .; D gene: .; V gene: TRBV6-1; J gene: TRBJ2-2; CDR3 DNA: TGTGCCACGCGAAGGGTACACACCGGGGAGCTGTTTTTT; CDR3 protein: CATRRVHTGELFF
clone size: .; D gene: TRBD2; V gene: TRBV5-1; J gene: TRBJ2-1; CDR3 DNA: TGCGCCAGCAGCTTGGCAGCGGGGGGATACAATGAGCAGTTCTTC; CDR3 protein: CASSLAAGGYNEQFF
clone size: .; D gene: .; V gene: TRBV19; J gene: TRBJ2-5; CDR3 DNA: TGTGCCAGCAGAAAGACAGACCAAGAGACCCAGTACTTC; CDR3 protein: CASRKTDQETQYF
clone size: .; D gene: .; V gene: TRBV4-1; J gene: TRBJ2-6; CDR3 DNA: TGCGCCAGCAGCCAATCCTCTGGGGCCAACGTCCTGACTTTC; CDR3 protein: CASSQSSGANVLTF
clone size: .; D gene: TRBD1; V gene: TRBV19; J gene: TRBJ1-2; CDR3 DNA: TGTGCCACCTATTTCAGGGGGACGCGGAGTGGCTACACCTTC; CDR3 protein: CATYFRGTRSGYTF
clone size: .; D gene: TRBD1; V gene: TRBV15; J gene: TRBJ1-1; CDR3 DNA: TGTGCCACCAGCAGGCCGTTTTTGGGACAGAAGAACACTGAAGCTTTCTTT; CDR3 protein: CATSRPFLGQKNTEAFF
clone size: once; D gene: TRBD2; V gene: TRBV28; J gene: TRBJ2-5; CDR3 DNA: TGTGCCAGCAGTCCTCTCCGACTAGCGGGGGAAGAGACCCAGTACTTC; CDR3 protein: CASSPLRLAGEETQYF
clone size: .; D gene: .; V gene: TRBV9; J gene: TRBJ1-4; CDR3 DNA: TGTGCCAGCAGCGCGGACGGCGCAACTAATGAAAAACTGTTTTTT; CDR3 protein: CASSADGATNEKLFF
clone size: .; D gene: TRBD1; V gene: TRBV7-9; J gene: TRBJ1-4; CDR3 DNA: TGTGCCAGCAGCTCCCAGGGGGACCTTCGGGAACTGTTTTTT; CDR3 protein: CASSSQGDLRELFF
clone size: .; D gene: .; V gene: TRBV11-2; J gene: TRBJ1-5; CDR3 DNA: TGTGCCAGCAGCTTGAGCCCTCAAGGTCAGCCCCAGCATTTT; CDR3 protein: CASSLSPQGQPQHF
clone size: .; D gene: .; V gene: TRBV5-1; J gene: TRBJ2-2; CDR3 DNA: TGCGCCAGCAGCTTGGCCGTCGCAAACCTGAGAGCCGGGGAGCTGTTTTTT; CDR3 protein: CASSLAVANLRAGELFF
clone size: .; D gene: TRBD2; V gene: TRBV7-8; J gene: TRBJ2-3; CDR3 DNA: TGTGCCAGCAGGTCCGGGACTAGCGGGTTTACCTATAGCACAGATACGCAGTATTTT; CDR3 protein: CASRSGTSGFTYSTDTQYF
clone size: once; D gene: TRBD1; V gene: TRBV28; J gene: TRBJ1-5; CDR3 DNA: TGTGCCAGCACCTGGACAGGGGACCTCCCAAGACCCCAGCATTTT; CDR3 protein: CASTWTGDLPRPQHF
clone size: .; D gene: .; V gene: TRBV7-2; J gene: TRBJ2-3; CDR3 DNA: TGTGCCAGCAGCTTAGTAAATGGGGTCGCCCGAGCGGATACGCAGTATTTT; CDR3 protein: CASSLVNGVARADTQYF
clone size: .; D gene: .; V gene: TRBV5-6; J gene: TRBJ1-3; CDR3 DNA: TGTGCCAGCAGCCCGAACCGGAGAGCGTCTGGAAACACCATATATTTT; CDR3 protein: CASSPNRRASGNTIYF
clone size: .; D gene: .; V gene: TRBV10-1; J gene: TRBJ2-1; CDR3 DNA: TGCGCCAGCCGTTCTCCGGGACACCCCAACAATGAGCAGTTCTTC; CDR3 protein: CASRSPGHPNNEQFF
clone size: .; D gene: TRBD1; V gene: TRBV6-4; J gene: TRBJ1-2; CDR3 DNA: TGTGCCAGCAGAAACACAGGGGGCAATGGCTACACCTTC; CDR3 protein: CASRNTGGNGYTF
clone size: .; D gene: .; V gene: TRBV7-9; J gene: TRBJ2-3; CDR3 DNA: TGTGCCAGCAGCCGAACGACAGCCTCTAGCACAGATACGCAGTATTTT; CDR3 protein: CASSRTTASSTDTQYF
clone size: .; D gene: TRBD1; V gene: TRBV6-1; J gene: TRBJ2-3; CDR3 DNA: TGTGCCAGCGTTACAGGACAGGGGGCAACAGATACGCAGTATTTT; CDR3 protein: CASVTGQGATDTQYF
clone size: .; D gene: TRBD1; V gene: TRBV6-6; J gene: TRBJ1-5; CDR3 DNA: TGTGCCAGCAGGTACTCGACAGGGGATGAGCCCCAGCATTTT; CDR3 protein: CASRYSTGDEPQHF
clone size: .; D gene: TRBD1; V gene: TRBV19; J gene: TRBJ2-7; CDR3 DNA: TGTGCCAGTAGTACCTCTTACAGGGGGTTCCCCTACGAGCAGTACTTC; CDR3 protein: CASSTSYRGFPYEQYF
clone size: once; D gene: .; V gene: TRBV7-2; J gene: TRBJ1-2; CDR3 DNA: TGTGCCAGCAGCTTAACAGGGCCCCCCGCATATGGCTACACCTTC; CDR3 protein: CASSLTGPPAYGYTF
clone size: .; D gene: .; V gene: TRBV4-1; J gene: TRBJ2-3; CDR3 DNA: TGCGCCAGCAGCCAGGCTCTCGGGCTAGGTTACACAGATACGCAGTATTTT; CDR3 protein: CASSQALGLGYTDTQYF
clone size: .; D gene: .; V gene: TRBV2; J gene: TRBJ2-6; CDR3 DNA: TGTGCCAGCATTGAACAGGCAACTGGGGCCAACGTCCTGACTTTC; CDR3 protein: CASIEQATGANVLTF
clone size: once; D gene: .; V gene: TRBV5-6; J gene: TRBJ2-7; CDR3 DNA: TGTGCCAGCAGCTTGGTCGGGAGCTCCTACGAGCAGTACTTC; CDR3 protein: CASSLVGSSYEQYF
clone size: .; D gene: .; V gene: TRBV30; J gene: TRBJ1-6; CDR3 DNA: TGTGCCTGGAGTCTCGGTAATCCATATAATTCACCCCTCCACTTT; CDR3 protein: CAWSLGNPYNSPLHF
clone size: .; D gene: .; V gene: TRBV5-1; J gene: TRBJ2-7; CDR3 DNA: TGCGCCAGCAGCTCTTCGGCGGCGGACTCGCCGGGGCAGTACTTC; CDR3 protein: CASSSSAADSPGQYF
clone size: .; D gene: TRBD2; V gene: TRBV11-2; J gene: TRBJ2-7; CDR3 DNA: TGTGCCAGCAGCCCCGGACTAGCCGACATCTCCTACGAGCAGTACTTC; CDR3 protein: CASSPGLADISYEQYF
clone size: .; D gene: .; V gene: TRBV7-9; J gene: TRBJ1-2; CDR3 DNA: TGTGCCAGCAGCCAGGCCGCGGGAGGCTACACCTTC; CDR3 protein: CASSQAAGGYTF